The 23 T cell receptor beta chains reported below all come from one sample, sequenced in a study of CD8+CD57+ T cells in acquired aplastic anemia listed by TCRdb under 2018. Sequencing was performed on an Illumina HiSeq 2000. Genomic DNA was used as template for profiling of TCR beta VDJ combinations and CDR3 sequences. Using fastp trimming at Q25 and MiXCR clonotype assembly, TCRdb reanalyzed the public sequencing data and kept in-frame beta chains. Identical CDR3 proteins give one entry, which carries the most common genes and DNA. The sample table shows 300,000 or so distinct CDR3 sequences, and roughly half are seen once. 8% of the sample belongs to the ten largest clones. The sample taken for sequencing was sorted CD4+, CD8+, or CD8+CD57+ T cells (not recorded which) from PBMCs. The receptor set was obtained from a human donor with severe aplastic anemia or a healthy control (not recorded which).

The chain carries TRBV7-9 and TRBJ2-5; tentative D call: TRBD2 (5 bases). The CDR3 has 15 residues. Deletions cut 5 bases from V and 3 bases from J, with 16 bases between. The germline gives CDR1 SEHNR, CDR2 FQNEAQ (reference sequence). The CDR3 DNA sequence: TGTGCCAGCAGCCCTGCCCTAACTAGTAAAGAGACCCAGTACTTC. Translated: CASSPALTSKETQYF.

The rearrangement links TRBV7-2 to TRBJ2-1, with TRBD2 matching 10 bases. The germline CDR1 and CDR2 sequences are SGHTA and FQGNSA. The ends lost 0 bases at V and 7 bases at J; junction bases unmatched: 0. There are 14 residues in the CDR3. Here the CDR3 DNA reads TGTGCCAGCAGCTTAGCTAGCGGGGGGAATGAGCAGTTCTTC. Protein: CASSLASGGNEQFF.

Remarks on this clonotype: A much larger clone is a single base away; this may be a read error. Without the conserved terminal phenylalanine or tryptophan, this CDR3 likely stems from a read error. The rearrangement uses TRBV3-1 and TRBJ1-1, with D tentatively TRBD1 (5 bases). The CDR3 has 13 residues. Germline CDR1 LGHDT, CDR2 YNNKEL (reference sequence). Trimming pared 4 bases from V and 6 bases from J, leaving 12 bases between. The CDR3 loop reads CASSRRGGSEAFL. CDR3 nucleotides: TGTGCCAGCAGCCGGAGGGGAGGTTCTGAAGCTTTCCTT.

On this clonotype itself: A read error may explain this, as a much larger clone is one base away. The V call is TRBV11-2, the J call TRBJ1-2; possible D gene TRBD1, 5 bases. Germline values: CDR1 SGHAT, CDR2 FQNNGV. CDR3 length: 16 amino acids. The CDR3 bases are TGTGCCAGCAGCCCCCTGACAGTTCCTCGGGCCTATGGCTACGCCTTC. Amino acids: CASSPLTVPRAYGYAF.

The chain couples TRBV7-2 to TRBJ2-2, with 12 bases lining up with TRBD2. Germline values: CDR1 SGHTA, CDR2 FQGNSA. The junction had 7 bases not matched to a gene; V was cut back by 6 bases and J by 5 bases. The CDR3 totals 16 residues. The CDR3, as DNA: TGTGCCAGCAGTTTCAAGGGACTAGCGGGTACCGGGGAGCTGTTTTTT. It encodes CASSFKGLAGTGELFF. Filled out from reference TRBV7-2 and TRBJ2-2, the complete variable domain reads GAGVSQSPSNKVTEKGKDVELRCDPISGHTALYWYRQSLGQGLEFLIYFQGNSAPDKSGLPSDRFSAERTGGSVSTLTIQRTQQEDSAVYLCASSFKGLAGTGELFFGEGSRLTVL.

This clonotype was seen a single time. An end of the junction does not agree with germline; a read error may underlie this. This sequence joins TRBV7-2 and TRBJ2-7, with D possibly TRBD1 on 5 matching bases. This CDR3 has 14 amino acids. Germline lookup yields CDR1 SGHTA and CDR2 FQGNSA. The CDR3 reads CASGLGPRTYEQYF. The CDR3 DNA is TGTGCCAGCGGCTTGGGGCCCAGGACCTACGAGCAGTACTTC. The whole variable domain, filled in from reference TRBV7-2 and TRBJ2-7, reads GAGVSQSPSNKVTEKGKDVELRCDPISGHTALYWYRQSLGQGLEFLIYFQGNSAPDKSGLPSDRFSAERTGGSVSTLTIQRTQQEDSAVYLCASGLGPRTYEQYFGPGTRLTVT.

This clonotype has only a few counts. The J gene is TRBJ1-1, the V gene TRBV20-1; D call uncertain. Trimming removed 3 bases from V and 9 bases from J, with 8 bases in between. The germline V gene encodes CDR1 DFQATT and CDR2 SNEGSKA (reference sequence). The CDR3 totals 10 residues. CDR3: CSASHLKAFF. The DNA of the CDR3 is TGCAGTGCTAGCCATCTTAAAGCTTTCTTT.

This clonotype showed up many times. The rearrangement joins TRBV7-3 to TRBJ2-7; D gene ambiguous. The CDR3 has 13 residues. Per germline, CDR1 SGHTA and CDR2 FQGTGA. The V end lost 6 bases, the J end lost 0 bases, and 9 bases lay between the germline ends. This CDR3 is CASSTPSSYEQYF. The DNA of the CDR3 is TGTGCCAGCAGTACCCCTAGCTCCTACGAGCAGTACTTC.

The chain joins TRBV7-2 to TRBJ2-7; D call uncertain. This CDR3 contains 13 residues. From germline, CDR1 is SGHTA and CDR2 FQGNSA. Trimming pared 1 base from V and 6 bases from J, leaving 10 bases between. This CDR3 is CASSLDVRPEQYF. The CDR3 DNA sequence: TGTGCCAGCAGCTTAGATGTCAGGCCCGAGCAGTACTTC.

A note on this clonotype: The CDR3 ends on some other residue instead of the conserved phenylalanine or tryptophan, so this is likely a read error. The CDR3: CASSQSLSSYNSPLHL. DNA of the CDR3: TGTGCCAGCAGCCAAAGCTTAAGCTCCTATAATTCACCCCTCCACCTT. This sequence joins TRBV19 and TRBJ1-6; D unclear. The CDR3 length is 16 residues. Trimming stripped 9 bases from V and 0 bases from J, with 15 bases between. Germline V gene data show CDR1 as LNHDA and CDR2 as SQIVND (reference sequence).

This chain connects TRBV10-3 to TRBJ1-3; no definite D call. This CDR3 is built from 11 residues. The germline gives CDR1 ENHRY, CDR2 SYGVKD. V lost 4 bases, J lost 2 bases, and 0 bases lay in between. In nucleotides, the CDR3 is TGTGCCATCAGTGCTGGAAACACCATATATTTT. Amino acid sequence: CAISAGNTIYF.

The chain links TRBV15 to TRBJ1-5; TRBD1 is a possible D gene (6 bases). The germline V and J ends were trimmed by 0 bases and 6 bases, with 15 bases remaining between them. CDR3 length equals 16 residues. Germline V gives CDR1 LNHNV, CDR2 YYDKDF (reference sequence). CDR3 sequence (DNA): TGTGCCACCAGCAGAGAGGACCCGGGGGCAGGTCAGCCCCAGCATTTT. Encoded protein: CATSREDPGAGQPQHF.

This clonotype was detected many times. The J gene is TRBJ1-5, the V gene TRBV7-2, with TRBD1 as a possible D gene (5 bases). The CDR3 totals 14 residues. Germline CDR1 and CDR2: SGHTA and FQGNSA. Trimming shortened V by 8 bases and J by 4 bases, and 15 bases separated the two germline ends. CDR3 DNA: TGTGCCAGCCAGGACACCCTACGAAATCAGCCCCAGCATTTT. It codes for CASQDTLRNQPQHF.

This clonotype appeared a few times. V usage is TRBV24-1 and J usage is TRBJ2-3; D is unresolved. Germline lookup yields CDR1 KGHDR and CDR2 SFDVKD. This CDR3 contains 13 residues. With 4 bases removed from V and 6 bases from J, the gap between germline ends came to 10 bases. CDR3 amino acids: CATSEPHSDTQYF. The CDR3 DNA follows: TGTGCCACCAGTGAGCCCCATTCGGATACGCAGTATTTT.

The CDR3 DNA sequence: TGTGCCATCAGCCGGGGTGAGGTCACTGAAGCTTTCTTT. Its protein is CAISRGEVTEAFF. This rearrangement joins TRBV10-3 to TRBJ1-1; D is undetermined. Looked up from germline, CDR1 is ENHRY and CDR2 is SYGVKD. This CDR3 has 13 amino acids. The ends were cut back, 6 bases at V and 4 bases at J, with 12 bases in the middle.

At least ten counts were recorded for this clonotype. The chain is built from TRBV19 and TRBJ2-1, with 12 bases fitting TRBD2. The CDR3 is 15 amino acids. Germline loops: CDR1 LNHDA, CDR2 SQIVND (reference sequence). The V segment lost 4 bases and the J segment 5 bases; nucleotides outside the gene matches: 3. DNA for the CDR3: TGTGCCAGTAGTAAGGGACTAGCGGGCGACAATGAGCAGTTCTTC. It is translated as CASSKGLAGDNEQFF.

This clonotype has ten or more counts. The chain links TRBV7-9 to TRBJ1-2; 7 bases are a match to TRBD1. Germline V gene lookup returns CDR1 SEHNR and CDR2 FQNEAQ (reference sequence). This CDR3 has 18 residues. V gave up 5 bases and J gave up 4 bases; unmatched junction bases: 19. The CDR3 reads CASSDTPLLPGQSYGYTF. In DNA, the CDR3 is TGTGCCAGCAGCGATACCCCCCTTTTACCGGGACAGTCCTATGGCTACACCTTC.

The V and J genes are TRBV24-1 and TRBJ2-3, with 8 nucleotides matching TRBD2. This CDR3 is built from 17 residues. CDR1 and CDR2 (germline): KGHDR, SFDVKD. The trim removed 4 bases at V and 0 bases at J, leaving 8 bases unmatched. The CDR3 sequence: CATSDRSGRGSTDTQYF. The CDR3 nucleotides are TGTGCCACCAGTGACCGGAGCGGGAGAGGGAGCACAGATACGCAGTATTTT.

The gene calls are TRBV10-1 and TRBJ2-1, with D tentatively TRBD2 (5 bases). The CDR3 consists of 13 residues. CDR1 is WNHNN, CDR2 SYGVQD, per germline (reference sequence). The ends were cut back, 6 bases at V and 8 bases at J, with 14 bases in the middle. The CDR3 nucleotides read TGCGCCAGCAGGAAACCAGGAGGCGATGAGCAGTTCTTC. This sequence encodes CASRKPGGDEQFF.

V and J are TRBV2 and TRBJ1-1; D possibly corresponds to TRBD1 (5 bases). Germline values: CDR1 SNHLY, CDR2 FYNNEI. Trimming removed 4 bases from V and 0 bases from J, with 15 bases in between. The CDR3 covers 16 residues. The CDR3 DNA sequence: TGTGCCAGCAGTGTCAGCAGGGTCGCCCTGAACACTGAAGCTTTCTTT. It specifies CASSVSRVALNTEAFF.

The V and J genes are TRBV7-9 and TRBJ2-7; D uncertain. The germline gives CDR1 SEHNR, CDR2 FQNEAQ (reference sequence). V lost 5 bases, J lost 4 bases, and 18 bases lay in between. There are 15 residues in the CDR3. The CDR3 DNA is TGTGCCAGCAGCGTTAGGTTCACAATGGCTTACGAGCAGTACTTC. This encodes CASSVRFTMAYEQYF.

V is TRBV7-9 and J is TRBJ2-7; maybe TRBD1 (5 bases). The ends were cut back, 5 bases at V and 6 bases at J, with 11 bases in the middle. Germline-derived CDR1 and CDR2 are SEHNR and FQNEAQ (reference sequence). This CDR3 comprises 12 residues. CDR3 region: CASSLHRGEQYF. The CDR3 DNA follows: TGTGCCAGCAGCCTGCATAGGGGCGAGCAGTACTTC.

This sequence joins TRBV7-9 and TRBJ2-2; the D gene could be TRBD1 or TRBD2 (5 bases each). The CDR3 totals 16 residues. Germline V gives CDR1 SEHNR, CDR2 FQNEAQ (reference sequence). Trimming removed 2 bases at V and 5 bases at J, with 15 bases between. The CDR3 loop reads CASSLYSTGRTGELFF. In nucleotides, the CDR3 is TGTGCCAGCAGCTTATACTCCACGGGGCGGACCGGGGAGCTGTTTTTT.